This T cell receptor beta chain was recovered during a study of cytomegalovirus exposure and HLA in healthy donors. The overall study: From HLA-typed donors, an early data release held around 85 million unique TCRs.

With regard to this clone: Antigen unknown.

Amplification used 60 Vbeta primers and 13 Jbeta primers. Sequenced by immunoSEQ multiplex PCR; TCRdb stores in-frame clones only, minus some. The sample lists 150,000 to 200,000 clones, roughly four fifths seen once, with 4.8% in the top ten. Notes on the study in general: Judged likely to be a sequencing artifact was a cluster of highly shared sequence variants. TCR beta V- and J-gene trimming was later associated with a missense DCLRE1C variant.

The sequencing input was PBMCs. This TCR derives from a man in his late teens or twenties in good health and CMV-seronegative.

CDR3 in DNA: TGTGCCAGCACCACAGAGTACCAAGAGACCCAGTACTTC. It codes for CASTTEYQETQYF. The chain is built from TRBV5-4 and TRBJ2-5; D unclear. CDR1 and CDR2 from the germline V gene are SGHNT and YYREEE (reference sequence). Trimming shortened V by 6 bases and J by 0 bases, and 9 bases separated the two germline ends. The length of the CDR3 is 13 residues.